This T cell receptor beta chain was identified during a study of OX40 agonist ivuxolimab in advanced cancers. Study-wide context: The study treated patients with ivuxolimab, an agonistic anti-OX40 (CD134) antibody. Dose-escalation patients suffered from hepatocellular carcinoma, melanoma, renal cell or head and neck cancer.

V lost 5 bases to trimming and J lost 0 bases, with 16 bases between them. CDR3 length equals 16 residues. The germline V gene encodes CDR1 SGHTA and CDR2 FQGNSA. Study results and caveats: Normalized T-cell clonal expansion was also low in a subset of nonresponders. CD4+ and CD8+ T cells in blood underwent clonal expansion by week 6 at 0.1 to 3.0 mg/kg.

The data were produced by immunoSEQ multiplex PCR, yet TCRdb's version contains in-frame clones alone and is incomplete. The sample shows tens of thousands of clones, just under 90% of them seen only once. About this clone itself: Its antigen is undetermined.

The rearrangement joins TRBV7-2 to TRBJ1-2, with D perhaps matching TRBD1 (6 bases). Sequenced here: CD4+ or CD8+ T cells sorted from blood, sampled in a trial of the OX40 agonist ivuxolimab. This receptor was taken from an adult with an advanced solid tumor such as melanoma, head and neck, liver or kidney cancer. CDR3 loop: CASSRTVLKANYGYTF. The CDR3 DNA is TGTGCCAGCAGCAGGACAGTACTTAAAGCTAACTATGGCTACACCTTC.